This TCR beta chain was found in a study of graft-versus-host responses after intestinal transplantation. Study-level background: Transplants were multivisceral, liver-intestinal, or isolated intestinal. Every one of the recipients received anti-thymocyte globulin induction and afterwards took tacrolimus and steroids for 3 to 4 years.

This clone was detected once. Its specificity is unknown. Study-level findings and limits: Allografts of patients with graft-donor T cell macrochimerism showed high graft-versus-host to host-versus-graft clone ratios.

The table came from immunoSEQ multiplex PCR; TCRdb's copy has only in-frame clones and leaves some out. Among about 130,000 clones listed, about nine tenths were seen once. CDR1 is MDHEN and CDR2 is SYDVKM in the germline V gene. The CDR3 runs to 15 residues. V was clipped by 3 bases and J by 0 bases; unmatched bases: 4. The TCR sequence derives from a human donor who received an intestinal transplant. Material: unstimulated CD4+ T cells sorted from spleen or lymph node cells, obtained before intestinal transplant. This chain links TRBV28 with TRBJ1-1; 7 nucleotides line up with TRBD1. The CDR3 DNA reads as TGTGCCAGCAGTTTTACAGGGGTGATGAACACTGAAGCTTTCTTT. Translated: CASSFTGVMNTEAFF.